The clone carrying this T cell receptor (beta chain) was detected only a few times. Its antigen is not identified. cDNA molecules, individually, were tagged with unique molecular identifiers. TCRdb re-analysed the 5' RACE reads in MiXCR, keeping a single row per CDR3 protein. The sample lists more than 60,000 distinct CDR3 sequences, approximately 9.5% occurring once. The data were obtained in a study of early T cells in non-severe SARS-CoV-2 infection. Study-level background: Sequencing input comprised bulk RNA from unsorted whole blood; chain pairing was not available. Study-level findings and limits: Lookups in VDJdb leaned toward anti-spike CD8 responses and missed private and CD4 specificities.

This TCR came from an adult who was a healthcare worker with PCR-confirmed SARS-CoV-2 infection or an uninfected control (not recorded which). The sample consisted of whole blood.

CDR3 protein: CASLLVGARTEAFF. The CDR3 DNA reads TGTGCCAGTCTTCTGGTCGGGGCCCGGACTGAAGCTTTCTTT. The genes are TRBV18 and TRBJ1-1; D might be TRBD1 (5 bases). The CDR3 is 14 amino acids. The V end lost 9 bases, the J end lost 5 bases, and 19 bases lay between the germline ends. Germline V gene sequence: CDR1 KGHSH, CDR2 LQKENI.